The sequence of this T cell receptor (beta chain) was determined in a study of blood T cell repertoires in COVID-19. Overall study: The United States, Italy and Spain were the sources of the acute and convalescent COVID-19 samples. PBMCs, B-cell-depleted T cells, or T cells were the source of the cDNA or gDNA that made up the material.

As handled by the study authors: Estimation of nucleated cell counts relied on the amplification of reference gene primers. The table came from immunoSEQ multiplex PCR; TCRdb's copy has only in-frame clones and leaves some out. V and J calls and clone size are given by that table; D and trimming were obtained from the DNA. Of under 200,000 clones in the sample, about 86% are singletons; the top ten hold 13% to 15%. The germline V gene has CDR1 MNHEY and CDR2 SVGAGI. With 2 bases removed from V and 3 bases from J, the gap between germline ends came to 7 bases. The CDR3 is made up of 13 amino acids. This TCR was recovered from a man aged 25 to 40 with active or convalescent COVID-19. Sequencing was carried out using peripheral blood. The genes are TRBV6-5 and TRBJ1-1; perhaps TRBD1 as D (5 bases). The CDR3 loop is CASSYQGDTEAFF. The CDR3 region has the DNA TGTGCCAGCAGTTACCAGGGTGACACTGAAGCTTTCTTT.